The rows below give T cell receptor beta chains drawn from one sample of a study of vaccination and CD4 T cells after COVID-19. TCRdb analysed the PCR reads with MiXCR anew, one entry per CDR3 protein. The table lists some 16,000 distinct CDR3 sequences, about 40% of them singletons. These TCRs' antigens remain unknown. Sequenced material: CD4+ T cells from blood, cultured in vitro, taken before SARS-CoV-2 vaccination. These TCRs come from a human donor who received a COVID-19 vaccine. Both conserved end residues are part of each CDR3. The D gene is left open where the match is weak. Clone size, where shown, is once, few, many, or a class for clones that have expanded.

clone size: few; J gene: TRBJ2-3; D gene: .; V gene: TRBV5-1; CDR3 protein: CASSLFAGADTDTQYF; CDR3 DNA: TGCGCCAGCAGCTTGTTCGCGGGGGCCGACACAGATACGCAGTATTTT
clone size: few; J gene: TRBJ1-5; D gene: TRBD1; V gene: TRBV19; CDR3 protein: CASSIYRGRQPQHF; CDR3 DNA: TGTGCCAGTAGTATTTACAGGGGAAGGCAGCCCCAGCATTTT
clone size: few; J gene: TRBJ1-3; D gene: .; V gene: TRBV6-1; CDR3 protein: CASSDFSSGNTIYF; CDR3 DNA: TGTGCCAGCAGTGATTTCTCCTCTGGAAACACCATATATTTT
clone size: .; J gene: TRBJ2-7; D gene: TRBD1; V gene: TRBV20-1; CDR3 protein: CSAMSGGLSYEQYF; CDR3 DNA: TGCAGTGCTATGTCAGGGGGCCTTTCCTACGAGCAGTACTTC
clone size: .; J gene: TRBJ2-5; D gene: TRBD2; V gene: TRBV12-3/TRBV12-4; CDR3 protein: CASSSGTSGGRETQYF; CDR3 DNA: TGTGCCAGCAGTTCGGGAACTAGCGGGGGGAGAGAGACCCAGTACTTC
clone size: .; J gene: TRBJ2-7; D gene: .; V gene: TRBV15; CDR3 protein: CATRDLSISYEQYF; CDR3 DNA: TGTGCCACCAGAGATTTGAGCATCTCCTACGAGCAGTACTTC
clone size: .; J gene: TRBJ2-7; D gene: .; V gene: TRBV19; CDR3 protein: CATKIGTGMYEQYF; CDR3 DNA: TGTGCCACCAAGATAGGTACAGGGATGTACGAGCAGTACTTC
clone size: medium-sized; J gene: TRBJ1-5; D gene: .; V gene: TRBV19; CDR3 protein: CASKGVLTWNQPQHF; CDR3 DNA: TGTGCCAGTAAGGGGGTTCTCACCTGGAATCAGCCCCAGCATTTT
clone size: .; J gene: TRBJ2-3; D gene: TRBD2; V gene: TRBV25-1; CDR3 protein: CASSESGSGGADTQYF; CDR3 DNA: TGTGCCAGCAGTGAATCTGGTAGCGGGGGGGCAGATACGCAGTATTTT
clone size: .; J gene: TRBJ1-1; D gene: .; V gene: TRBV2; CDR3 protein: CASSESKNTEAFF; CDR3 DNA: TGTGCCAGCAGTGAATCGAAGAACACTGAAGCTTTCTTT
clone size: .; J gene: TRBJ1-2; D gene: TRBD1; V gene: TRBV20-1; CDR3 protein: CSAALGTGIFEGYTF; CDR3 DNA: TGCAGTGCCGCCCTGGGGACAGGGATTTTTGAGGGCTACACCTTC
clone size: few; J gene: TRBJ2-6; D gene: .; V gene: TRBV5-4; CDR3 protein: CASSSYGRSGANVLTF; CDR3 DNA: TGTGCCAGCAGTTCCTACGGCCGCTCTGGGGCCAACGTCCTGACTTTC
clone size: few; J gene: TRBJ2-5; D gene: .; V gene: TRBV20-1; CDR3 protein: CSARDSSLRETQYF; CDR3 DNA: TGCAGTGCTAGAGATTCGTCGTTGAGGGAGACCCAGTACTTC
clone size: few; J gene: TRBJ1-1; D gene: TRBD1; V gene: TRBV19; CDR3 protein: CASSPRTGGFTEAFF; CDR3 DNA: TGTGCCAGTAGTCCCCGGACAGGGGGCTTTACTGAAGCTTTCTTT
clone size: few; J gene: TRBJ1-1; D gene: .; V gene: TRBV7-2; CDR3 protein: CASSSHRITGNTEAFF; CDR3 DNA: TGTGCCAGCAGCTCCCACCGTATTACAGGTAACACTGAAGCTTTCTTT
clone size: .; J gene: TRBJ2-3; D gene: TRBD2; V gene: TRBV12-3/TRBV12-4; CDR3 protein: CASSLGEGAGTQYF; CDR3 DNA: TGTGCCAGCAGTTTAGGGGAGGGCGCGGGTACGCAGTATTTT
clone size: .; J gene: TRBJ1-2; D gene: TRBD1; V gene: TRBV2; CDR3 protein: CASRRTGANYGYTF; CDR3 DNA: TGTGCCAGCAGGAGGACAGGGGCTAACTATGGCTACACCTTC
clone size: few; J gene: TRBJ2-3; D gene: TRBD2; V gene: TRBV20-1; CDR3 protein: CSARSGRGTDTQYF; CDR3 DNA: TGCAGTGCTAGGTCCGGGAGGGGCACAGATACGCAGTATTTT
clone size: .; J gene: TRBJ1-2; D gene: TRBD1; V gene: TRBV19; CDR3 protein: CASSASQGQRGGYTF; CDR3 DNA: TGTGCCAGTAGTGCGTCCCAGGGACAGCGTGGGGGCTACACCTTC
clone size: .; J gene: TRBJ2-7; D gene: TRBD1; V gene: TRBV6-1; CDR3 protein: CASTGTGKVEQYF; CDR3 DNA: TGTGCCAGCACCGGGACAGGGAAAGTCGAGCAGTACTTC
clone size: .; J gene: TRBJ2-7; D gene: .; V gene: TRBV12-5; CDR3 protein: CASGLGQPRDEQYF; CDR3 DNA: TGTGCTAGTGGTTTGGGACAGCCTCGGGACGAGCAGTACTTC
clone size: .; J gene: TRBJ2-3; D gene: TRBD2; V gene: TRBV6-2/TRBV6-3; CDR3 protein: CASRDRGGARDTQYF; CDR3 DNA: TGTGCCAGCAGAGACCGCGGGGGGGCGAGGGATACGCAGTATTTT
clone size: .; J gene: TRBJ2-5; D gene: .; V gene: TRBV21-1; CDR3 protein: CASSATLWGETQYF; CDR3 DNA: TGTGCCAGCAGCGCGACCTTATGGGGAGAGACCCAGTACTTC
clone size: .; J gene: TRBJ1-1; D gene: TRBD1; V gene: TRBV12-3/TRBV12-4; CDR3 protein: CASTKGTGTEAFF; CDR3 DNA: TGTGCCAGCACCAAAGGGACAGGGACTGAAGCTTTCTTT
clone size: .; J gene: TRBJ2-7; D gene: .; V gene: TRBV7-6; CDR3 protein: CASSYSGQNYEQYF; CDR3 DNA: TGTGCCAGCAGCTACTCTGGTCAGAACTACGAGCAGTACTTC
clone size: .; J gene: TRBJ1-3; D gene: TRBD1; V gene: TRBV6-1; CDR3 protein: CASGPDRVISGNTIYF; CDR3 DNA: TGTGCCAGCGGCCCGGACAGGGTAATCTCTGGAAACACCATATATTTT
clone size: .; J gene: TRBJ1-5; D gene: .; V gene: TRBV7-8; CDR3 protein: CASSLAAAGNQPQHF; CDR3 DNA: TGTGCCAGCAGCTTAGCGGCGGCAGGGAATCAGCCCCAGCATTTT
clone size: few; J gene: TRBJ2-2; D gene: .; V gene: TRBV12-5; CDR3 protein: CASGLIFRGPNTGELFF; CDR3 DNA: TGTGCTAGTGGTTTGATCTTTCGAGGGCCGAACACCGGGGAGCTGTTTTTT
clone size: .; J gene: TRBJ2-7; D gene: TRBD2; V gene: TRBV4-2; CDR3 protein: CASSREGLAGGSPYEQYF; CDR3 DNA: TGTGCCAGCAGCCGGGAGGGACTAGCGGGGGGGTCCCCCTACGAGCAGTACTTC
clone size: .; J gene: TRBJ2-4; D gene: .; V gene: TRBV10-1; CDR3 protein: CASSPGTNGNIQYF; CDR3 DNA: TGCGCCAGCAGTCCCGGGACGAATGGGAACATTCAGTACTTC
clone size: medium-sized; J gene: TRBJ1-6; D gene: .; V gene: TRBV20-1; CDR3 protein: CSASKDYNSPLHF; CDR3 DNA: TGCAGTGCTAGTAAGGACTATAATTCACCCCTCCACTTT